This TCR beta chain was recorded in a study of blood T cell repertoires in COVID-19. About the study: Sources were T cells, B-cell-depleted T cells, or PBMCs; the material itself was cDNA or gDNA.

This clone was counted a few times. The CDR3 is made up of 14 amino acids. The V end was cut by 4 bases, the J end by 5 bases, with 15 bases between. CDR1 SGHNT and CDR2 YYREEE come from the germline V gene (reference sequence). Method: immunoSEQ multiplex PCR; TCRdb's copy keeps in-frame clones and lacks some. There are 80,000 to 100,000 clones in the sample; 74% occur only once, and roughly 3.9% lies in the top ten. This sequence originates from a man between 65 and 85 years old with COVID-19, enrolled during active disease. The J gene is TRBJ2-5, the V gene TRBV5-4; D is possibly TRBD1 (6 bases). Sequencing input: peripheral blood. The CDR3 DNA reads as TGTGCCAGCAGCCTTGCAGGGGCAGGGGAGACCCAGTACTTC. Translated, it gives CASSLAGAGETQYF.